The 26 T cell receptor beta chains presented below share a single source sample, sequenced in a study of shared clonotypes between healthy human individuals. Some clones are missing from TCRdb's copy, which holds only in-frame ones; the method was immunoSEQ multiplex PCR. The sample yields more than 2 million clones, 95% seen once. The sequenced sample consisted of naive CD4+ T cells sorted from blood. Subset described: CD45RA+ positively selected. These receptors all come from a man between 18 and 29 years old in good health.

The chain links TRBV11-3 to TRBJ2-1; 9 nucleotides match TRBD2. The CDR3 totals 16 residues. Germline CDR1 SGHNT, CDR2 YENEEA. After removal of 2 bases from V and 7 bases from J, the junction contained 9 bases not matched to a gene. CDR3 bases: TGTGCCAGCAGCTTAATAGCGGGAGCTCGAGGAAATGAGCAGTTCTTC. Its translation is CASSLIAGARGNEQFF.

As DNA, the CDR3 is TGTGCCAGCAGCCAAGGAACAGGTGGGGTTCAGCAGTACTTC. It specifies CASSQGTGGVQQYF. The chain uses TRBV14 and TRBJ2-7; D might be TRBD1 (5 bases). V was trimmed by 1 base and J by 8 bases, leaving 15 bases between them. CDR3 size: 14 residues. CDR1 is SGHDN and CDR2 is FVKESK in the germline V gene. The variable domain in full, with the rest retrieved from reference TRBV14 and TRBJ2-7, is EAGVTQFPSHSVIEKGQTVTLRCDPISGHDNLYWYRRVMGKEIKFLLHFVKESKQDESGMPNNRFLAERTGGTYSTLKVQPAELEDSGVYFCASSQGTGGVQQYFGPGTRLTVT.

The chain couples TRBV18 to TRBJ1-2; tentatively, D is TRBD1 (6 bases). V lost 3 bases and J 6 bases, leaving 26 bases between the germline ends. The CDR3 has 18 residues. Germline values: CDR1 KGHSH, CDR2 LQKENI. The CDR3: CASSPYNRGHLDTNGYTF. DNA of the CDR3: TGTGCCAGCTCACCGTACAACCGGGGACATCTCGATACAAATGGCTACACCTTC.

This rearrangement joins TRBV7-9 to TRBJ2-2; 9 nucleotides match TRBD2. Trimming at V came to 8 bases and at J to 0 bases, leaving 4 bases not matched to a gene. The germline gives CDR1 SEHNR, CDR2 FQNEAQ (reference sequence). This CDR3 region has 15 residues. Written as DNA, the CDR3 is TGTGCCAGCGGGTTAGCGGGGGCGAACACCGGGGAGCTGTTTTTT. Amino acid sequence: CASGLAGANTGELFF. Combining the CDR3 with reference TRBV7-9 and TRBJ2-2 gives the whole variable domain DTGVSQNPRHKITKRGQNVTFRCDPISEHNRLYWYRQTLGQGPEFLTYFQNEAQLEKSRLLSDRFSAERPKGSFSTLEIQRTEQGDSAMYLCASGLAGANTGELFFGEGSRLTVL.

As for this clone: Additional DNA sequences in this sample encode the identical CDR3. J is TRBJ1-4 and V is TRBV9, with TRBD1 matching over 9 bases. Germline lookup yields CDR1 SGDLS and CDR2 YYNGEE. The CDR3 length is 14 residues. J gave up 7 bases and V 3 bases, and 4 bases lay outside the gene matches. The CDR3 is CASSAGQGFEKLFF. DNA of the CDR3: TGTGCCAGCAGCGCGGGACAGGGATTTGAAAAACTGTTTTTT.

The chain joins TRBV18 to TRBJ2-7; 7 nucleotides line up with TRBD2. Trimming took 2 bases from V and 4 from J; bases not matched to a gene: 8. CDR1 and CDR2 (germline): KGHSH, LQKENI. The CDR3 has 15 amino acids. The CDR3 reads CASSPVGEGRYEQYF. DNA of the CDR3: TGTGCCAGCTCACCAGTCGGGGAGGGCAGGTACGAGCAGTACTTC. Complete variable domain (other parts from reference TRBV18 and TRBJ2-7): NAGVMQNPRHLVRRRGQEARLRCSPMKGHSHVYWYRQLPEEGLKFMVYLQKENIIDESGMPKERFSAEFPKEGPSILRIQQVVRGDSAAYFCASSPVGEGRYEQYFGPGTRLTVT.

V gene TRBV28 combines with J gene TRBJ1-5, with a possible D match to TRBD1 (5 bases). This CDR3 is built from 14 residues. Germline values: CDR1 MDHEN, CDR2 SYDVKM. V gave up 5 bases and J gave up 15 bases, with 23 bases separating them. This CDR3 reads CASSENWDGGTWHF. The CDR3, as DNA: TGTGCCAGCAGTGAAAATTGGGACGGGGGAACATGGCATTTT.

This sequence joins TRBV7-9 and TRBJ2-1, with D possibly TRBD1 on 5 matching bases. Trimming shortened V by 1 base and J by 6 bases, and 10 bases separated the two germline ends. CDR1 and CDR2 (germline): SEHNR, FQNEAQ (reference sequence). This CDR3 is 14 amino acids long. The CDR3 DNA is TGTGCCAGCAGCTTAGAGTTGACAGCCAATGAGCAGTTCTTC. Protein product: CASSLELTANEQFF.

The V gene is TRBV10-3, the J gene TRBJ2-1; possibly TRBD2 for D (6 bases). The CDR3 runs 12 residues. V was shortened by 10 bases and J by 9 bases, with 16 bases between the two germline ends. Germline CDR1 ENHRY, CDR2 SYGVKD. The DNA of the CDR3 is TGTGCCACGGGGGATTCACAATTTGAGCAGTTCTTC. Its translation: CATGDSQFEQFF.

This chain links TRBV30 with TRBJ2-5; D is ambiguous. The CDR3 is 13 amino acids. Trimming removed 0 bases from V and 3 bases from J, with 8 bases in between. The germline gives CDR1 GTSNPN, CDR2 SVGIG (reference sequence). Here the CDR3 DNA reads TGTGCCTGGAGTGTAGGCCAGAAAGAGACCCAGTACTTC. It yields the protein CAWSVGQKETQYF.

J is TRBJ2-7 and V is TRBV4-3, with 12 bases that match TRBD1. From germline, CDR1 is LGHNA and CDR2 YSLEER. CDR3 length equals 19 residues. With 1 base clipped from V and 0 bases from J, the junction kept 10 bases outside the gene matches. CDR3 in amino acids: CASSQGMGQGAIGSYEQYF. The CDR3 coding sequence is TGCGCCAGCAGCCAAGGGATGGGACAGGGGGCTATTGGCTCCTACGAGCAGTACTTC.

V and J are TRBV30 and TRBJ1-5; perhaps TRBD1 as D (5 bases). CDR3 length equals 13 residues. V lost 2 bases to trimming and J lost 9 bases, with 14 bases between them. Germline V CDR1 and CDR2: GTSNPN, SVGIG (reference sequence). The CDR3: CAWSSGGKRPQHF. The DNA of the CDR3 is TGTGCCTGGAGTTCGGGGGGGAAGCGGCCCCAGCATTTT.

V is TRBV30 and J is TRBJ2-7, with TRBD1 as a possible D gene (5 bases). The CDR3 has 12 amino acids. V was pared by 6 bases and J by 3 bases, with 12 bases between. CDR1 and CDR2 from the germline V gene are GTSNPN and SVGIG (reference sequence). The DNA for the CDR3 is TGTGCCTGTTCCCGACAGCGCTACGAGCAGTACTTC. The encoded protein is CACSRQRYEQYF.

The chain employs TRBV27 and TRBJ2-2; 8 nucleotides line up with TRBD1. With 5 bases clipped from V and 4 bases from J, the junction kept 9 bases outside the gene matches. The CDR3 sequence is 16 residues long. Germline lookup yields CDR1 MNHEY and CDR2 SMNVEV (reference sequence). CDR3 nucleotide sequence: TGTGCCAGCAGTGACCCACAGGGGGTTCGCACCGGGGAGCTGTTTTTT. It encodes CASSDPQGVRTGELFF.

The CDR3 nucleotides are TGTGCCAGCAGGTCGGTAGCGGGAGTCCAAAATGAGCAGTTCTTC. This translates into CASRSVAGVQNEQFF. The chain uses TRBV2 and TRBJ2-1; TRBD2 matches 9 bases. V dropped 6 bases and J dropped 7; count of bases not matched to a gene: 10. Germline CDR1 and CDR2: SNHLY and FYNNEI. CDR3 length equals 15 residues.

The chain couples TRBV15 to TRBJ1-5; tentatively, D is TRBD1 (5 bases). The germline CDR1 and CDR2 sequences are LNHNV and YYDKDF (reference sequence). The germline V and J ends were trimmed by 6 bases and 5 bases, with 17 bases remaining between them. The CDR3 is 15 amino acids. This chain's CDR3 is CATRLGRIDHQPQHF. The CDR3 DNA reads TGTGCCACCAGACTGGGACGAATCGACCATCAGCCCCAGCATTTT.

The chain employs TRBV29-1 and TRBJ2-4; TRBD2 aligns across 8 bases. Germline loops: CDR1 SQVTM, CDR2 ANQGSEA. V shed 8 bases and J 0 bases; nucleotides not matched to a gene: 15. The CDR3 extends over 17 amino acids. The CDR3 protein is CSMRTSLNPLAKNIQYF. For the CDR3, the DNA is TGCAGCATGCGGACTAGCCTGAATCCCCTAGCCAAAAACATTCAGTACTTC. Using reference TRBV29-1 and TRBJ2-4 for the parts outside the CDR3, the full variable domain is SAVISQKPSRDICQRGTSLTIQCQVDSQVTMMFWYRQQPGQSLTLIATANQGSEATYESGFVIDKFPISRPNLTFSTLTVSNMSPEDSSIYLCSMRTSLNPLAKNIQYFGAGTRLSVL.

The chain has TRBV7-2 and TRBJ2-2; 7 bases align to TRBD1. CDR3 length: 15 amino acids. Germline trimming cut 2 bases from V and 5 bases from J; bases unmatched to any gene: 5. CDR1 is SGHTA, CDR2 FQGNSA, per germline. For the CDR3, the DNA is TGTGCCAGCAGCTTAAACAGGGGCACTACCGGGGAGCTGTTTTTT. As protein: CASSLNRGTTGELFF.

A remark on this clone: The same CDR3 is also encoded by other DNA sequences in this sample. The V call is TRBV18, the J call TRBJ2-1; TRBD2 matches at 13 bases. The CDR3 has 16 residues. From germline, CDR1 is KGHSH and CDR2 LQKENI. V lost 3 bases, J lost 4 bases, and 3 bases stayed unmatched. The CDR3 DNA sequence: TGTGCCAGCTCACCGGGGACTAGCGGGACGTACAATGAGCAGTTCTTC. As protein: CASSPGTSGTYNEQFF.

The chain is built from TRBV5-1 and TRBJ2-2, with D perhaps TRBD1 (5 bases). This CDR3 has 15 residues. The germline gives CDR1 SGHRS, CDR2 YFSETQ. Trimming pared 5 bases from V and 0 bases from J, leaving 11 bases between. CDR3 protein: CASSDMTANTGELFF. The CDR3 DNA reads TGCGCCAGCAGTGATATGACAGCGAACACCGGGGAGCTGTTTTTT.

The rearrangement links TRBV6-5 to TRBJ1-1; 10 bases match TRBD1. The germline V gene encodes CDR1 MNHEY and CDR2 SVGAGI. This CDR3 is 14 amino acids long. Losses at the gene ends were 6 bases for V and 4 bases for J; bases not matched to a gene: 5. CDR3 protein: CASSRGQGGTEAFF. CDR3 nucleotides: TGTGCCAGCAGCCGCGGACAGGGGGGCACTGAAGCTTTCTTT.

In its sample, this clone was seen a few times. The chain links TRBV11-2 to TRBJ1-6, with D hard to call. Per the germline V gene, CDR1 is SGHAT and CDR2 is FQNNGV. The CDR3 is 13 residues long. The V end was cut by 2 bases, the J end by 8 bases, with 7 bases between. The CDR3 DNA follows: TGTGCCAGCAGCTTAACACGCGATTCACCCCTCCACTTT. Translated, it gives CASSLTRDSPLHF.

The V call is TRBV11-2, the J call TRBJ2-2; no clear D. Germline V lookup: CDR1 SGHAT, CDR2 FQNNGV. V dropped 4 bases and J dropped 5 bases, with 11 bases sitting between them. The CDR3 totals 14 residues. The CDR3: CASSSPRRTGELFF. The CDR3 DNA follows: TGTGCCAGCAGCTCTCCTAGGCGTACCGGGGAGCTGTTTTTT.

The chain uses TRBV2 and TRBJ2-1, with TRBD2 matching over 9 bases. With V trimmed by 6 bases and J by 2 bases, 5 bases remained unmatched. The CDR3 length is 15 residues. Germline V gives CDR1 SNHLY, CDR2 FYNNEI. CDR3 loop: CASRVTSGAYNEQFF. The CDR3 bases are TGTGCCAGCAGGGTGACTAGCGGTGCCTACAATGAGCAGTTCTTC.

V usage is TRBV10-3 and J usage is TRBJ2-5; unclear D gene. Germline CDR1 reads ENHRY; CDR2 reads SYGVKD. The length of the CDR3 is 12 residues. Trimming stripped 1 base from V and 2 bases from J, with 2 bases between. The CDR3 here is CAISELQETQYF. CDR3 DNA sequence: TGTGCCATCAGTGAGTTACAAGAGACCCAGTACTTC.

The chain is built from TRBV7-2 and TRBJ2-1; no definite D call. The CDR3 contains 12 residues. The V end lost 5 bases, the J end lost 4 bases, and 6 bases lay between the germline ends. From germline, CDR1 is SGHTA and CDR2 FQGNSA. CDR3 in DNA: TGTGCCAGCAGCGGGCCTTACAATGAGCAGTTCTTC. Protein sequence: CASSGPYNEQFF. The variable domain in full, with the rest retrieved from reference TRBV7-2 and TRBJ2-1, is GAGVSQSPSNKVTEKGKDVELRCDPISGHTALYWYRQSLGQGLEFLIYFQGNSAPDKSGLPSDRFSAERTGGSVSTLTIQRTQQEDSAVYLCASSGPYNEQFFGPGTRLTVL.